This T cell receptor (beta chain) was obtained from a study of TIL therapy for anti-PD-1-resistant metastatic lung cancer. Turning to the study itself: Median tumor mutation burden was under 1.9 mutations per megabase.

Sequencing used immunoSEQ v3. Only in-frame clones appear in the TCRdb table, and some are missing; sequencing was by immunoSEQ multiplex PCR. The data contain about 36,000 clones, roughly 80% of them singletons. Time point noted: pre-treatment sample, taken before nivolumab and TIL therapy. The CDR3 is made up of 14 amino acids. CDR1 and CDR2 from the germline V gene are SGHTA and FQGNSA. The ends were cut back, 5 bases at V and 0 bases at J, with 10 bases in the middle. The material sequenced was blood, taken at baseline. The chain uses TRBV7-2 and TRBJ2-5; D call uncertain. This clonotype was sampled from a person aged 25 to 85 with non-small cell lung cancer. CDR3 sequence reads: CASSPRPNQETQYF. The DNA for the CDR3 is TGTGCCAGCAGCCCCAGGCCGAACCAAGAGACCCAGTACTTC.